What follows describes a single T cell receptor (beta chain). What it recognizes is unknown. Trimming took 1 base from V and 3 from J, leaving 9 bases between them. CDR3 length: 13 residues. The germline V gene encodes CDR1 SQVTM and CDR2 ANQGSEA. 13 Jbeta primers and 60 Vbeta primers were used for the PCR. Original analysis: Per a later analysis, the number of unique TCR beta chains was about 80 million, of which about 10 million were shared. Profiling relied on immunoSEQ multiplex PCR, and the TCRdb table lists in-frame clones only, not all of them. The D gene and trimming were derived from the DNA, and the V and J assignments and clone size from that table. The sample has about 180,000 clones; approximately 80% are singletons. The data derive from a study of cytomegalovirus exposure and HLA in healthy donors. Study as a whole: A prior analysis found 117 million unique TCR beta sequences from approximately 200 million T cells.

Regarding the study as a whole: Some highly shared sequence variants likely arose as a pipeline artifact.

The sample consisted of PBMCs. This receptor was taken from a girl aged 5-17 years in good health and CMV-seropositive. This chain connects TRBV29-1 to TRBJ2-5, with D perhaps matching TRBD2 (6 bases). The CDR3 sequence: CSVEGPGEETQYF. Here the CDR3 DNA reads TGCAGCGTTGAAGGCCCGGGAGAAGAGACCCAGTACTTC.